This T cell receptor beta chain is drawn from a study of cytotoxic CD8 clonotypes in ibrutinib-treated CLL. Sequenced by immunoSEQ multiplex PCR; TCRdb stores in-frame clones only, minus some. This table holds around 310,000 clones, 80% found once. CDR3 length: 15 residues. Per germline, CDR1 SQVTM and CDR2 ANQGSEA. V was pared by 2 bases and J by 4 bases, with 17 bases between. This clone occurred once. This clonotype originated in a human donor with chronic lymphocytic leukemia. The source material was PBMCs, sampled before ibrutinib treatment. The V and J genes are TRBV29-1 and TRBJ1-1; D is ambiguous. The chain's CDR3 is CSVELTRPGVTEAFF. Here the CDR3 DNA reads TGCAGCGTTGAACTTACCCGGCCGGGAGTCACTGAAGCTTTCTTT.